The subject of this entry is one T cell receptor beta chain. Its specificity is not known. This record comes from a study of PD-1 blockade in mismatch repair-deficient tumors. General observations from the study: After pembrolizumab, tumor-resident clones rose rapidly, then generally contracted before radiologic responses.

Germline CDR1 reads SGHVS; CDR2 reads FQNEAQ. This CDR3 has 15 amino acids. After removal of 5 bases from V and 1 base from J, the junction contained 3 bases not matched to a gene. Three pembrolizumab responders had their TCRs sequenced. Libraries were prepared by immunoSEQ multiplex PCR; TCRdb keeps only in-frame clonotypes and omits some of them. The profile shows about 22,000 clones, around four fifths of them singletons. Sequences were derived from peripheral blood, sampled 2 weeks after starting pembrolizumab. This TCR was sampled from an adult with mismatch repair-deficient cancer. The chain combines TRBV7-8 with TRBJ2-1; TRBD1 matches 9 bases. The CDR3 loop reads CASSKGQGSYNEQFF. The CDR3 DNA sequence: TGTGCCAGCAGCAAGGGACAGGGTTCCTACAATGAGCAGTTCTTC.